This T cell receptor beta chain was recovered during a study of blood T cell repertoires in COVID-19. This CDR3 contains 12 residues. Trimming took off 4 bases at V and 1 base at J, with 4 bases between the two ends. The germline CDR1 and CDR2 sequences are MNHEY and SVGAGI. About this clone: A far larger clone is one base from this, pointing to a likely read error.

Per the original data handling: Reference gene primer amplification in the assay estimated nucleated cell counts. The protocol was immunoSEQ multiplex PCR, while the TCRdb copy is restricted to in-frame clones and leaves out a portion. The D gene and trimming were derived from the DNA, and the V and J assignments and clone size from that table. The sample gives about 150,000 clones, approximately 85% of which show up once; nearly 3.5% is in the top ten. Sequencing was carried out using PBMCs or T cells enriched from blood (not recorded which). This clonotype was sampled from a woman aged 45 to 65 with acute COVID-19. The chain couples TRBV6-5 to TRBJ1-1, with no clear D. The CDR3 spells CASSLQNTEAFF. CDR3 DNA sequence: TGTGCCAGCAGTTTACAGAACACTGAAGCTTTCTTT.